This entry is about one T cell receptor beta chain. V lost 0 bases and J lost 6; bases outside the gene matches: 7. The CDR3 sequence is 15 residues long. CDR1 is MNHEY and CDR2 is SVGAGI in the germline V gene. Reverse transcription of about 0.5 to 1 ug RNA was performed with random hexamers. TCRdb processed the immunoSEQ multiplex PCR reads anew with MiXCR; each CDR3 protein has one entry. The data show some 180,000 distinct CDR3 sequences, about 94% seen once. The record originates from a study of CD8 T cells in Susac syndrome. The sample taken for sequencing was CD4+ T cells from PBMCs. The TCR sequence derives from a human donor in good health. V and J are TRBV6-5 and TRBJ2-7; 8 nucleotides agree with TRBD1. The CDR3 loop reads CASSYSLQGGVEQYF. The CDR3 bases are TGTGCCAGCAGTTACTCGTTACAGGGGGGTGTCGAGCAGTACTTC.